These 27 T cell receptor beta chains originate from one sample sequenced in a study of tumor-infiltrating lymphocytes in primary liver carcinoma. Researchers generated TCR beta cDNA from approximately 520 ng of total RNA, relying on a constant-region primer. Three-round nested multiplex PCR performed with slightly modified ARM-PCR produced the TCR beta libraries. PCR rounds one and two used TRBV1-TRBV30 forward primers with a C-beta reverse primer for roughly 9 cycles each. Each CDR3 protein gets one entry after TCRdb re-called the multiplex PCR reads with MiXCR. The sample records 300,000 to 400,000 distinct CDR3 sequences, 65% being singletons. Extraction also yielded germline DNA, while blood RNA was obtained from unsorted whole blood. The sample taken for sequencing was peripheral blood. These receptors all come from a man aged 35 to 55 with primary liver carcinoma and hepatitis B virus infection.

This clonotype has more than one count but fewer than ten. This may arise from a read error, as a much more abundant clone is one base away. The chain is built from TRBV10-2 and TRBJ1-2, with TRBD1 as a possible D gene (5 bases). The CDR3 has 12 amino acids. In germline, CDR1 is WSHSY, CDR2 SAAADI. Here the CDR3 reads CASSPQDYDYTF. The CDR3 DNA reads as TGCGCCAGCAGTCCACAGGATTATGACTACACCTTC.

As to this clonotype: One end of the junction does not line up with germline, which may come from a read error. The rearrangement links TRBV13 to TRBJ2-1, with 7 positions matching TRBD2. Germline V gene lookup returns CDR1 PRHDT and CDR2 FYEKMQ (reference sequence). CDR3 length: 16 amino acids. CDR3 amino acids: CASTEESGTSDNEQFF. CDR3 in DNA: TGTGCCAGCACCGAAGAAAGCGGGACCTCCGACAATGAGCAGTTCTTC. Based on the CDR3 plus reference TRBV13 and TRBJ2-1, the full variable domain is AAGVIQSPRHLIKEKRETATLKCYPIPRHDTVYWYQQGPGQDPQFLISFYEKMQSDKGSIPDRFSAQQFSDYHSELNMSSLELGDSALYFCASTEESGTSDNEQFFGPGTRLTVL.

A note on this clonotype: A read error may be the cause here, since a much bigger clone is one base away. This rearrangement joins TRBV12-3 or TRBV12-4 to TRBJ2-7; D call uncertain. This CDR3 has 13 amino acids. The CDR3 loop is CTSSWAESYEQYF. DNA for the CDR3: TGTACCAGCAGTTGGGCGGAGTCCTACGAGCAGTACTTC.

For this clonotype: One junction end disagrees with the germline gene, perhaps due to a read error. This chain connects TRBV10-3 to TRBJ2-2; D ambiguous. Germline lookup yields CDR1 ENHRY and CDR2 SYGVKD. This CDR3 spans 14 amino acids. The CDR3 bases are TGTGCCATCTGTGACCGGCAGCACACCGGGGAGCTGTTTTTT. Amino acids: CAICDRQHTGELFF.

The chain recombines TRBV6-5 with TRBJ1-5, with D unclear. Germline V gives CDR1 MNHEY, CDR2 SVGAGI. Deletions cut 6 bases from V and 5 bases from J, with 11 bases between. The CDR3 covers 13 residues. The chain's CDR3 is CASRPDGHQPQHF. CDR3 in DNA: TGTGCCAGCAGGCCGGACGGTCATCAGCCCCAGCATTTT.

This clonotype was picked up a small number of times. The chain is built from TRBV28 and TRBJ1-2; a possible D gene is TRBD1 (5 bases). The V and J ends lost 3 bases and 8 bases respectively, with 13 bases between them. The CDR3 contains 13 residues. Germline lookup yields CDR1 MDHEN and CDR2 SYDVKM. The CDR3 sequence is CASSFDGALGYTF. The CDR3 DNA follows: TGTGCCAGCAGTTTTGATGGGGCGCTGGGCTACACCTTC.

About this clonotype: Given the absence of the conserved phenylalanine or tryptophan at the CDR3 end, a read error is likely. The chain has TRBV11-2 and TRBJ2-5, with TRBD2 matching over 13 bases. The CDR3 has 16 amino acids. The V gene end was trimmed by 6 bases and the J gene end by 5 bases; junction bases not matched to a gene: 9. Germline V lookup: CDR1 SGHAT, CDR2 FQNNGV. CDR3 DNA sequence: TGTGCCAGCAGTCCCGTTGGACTAGCGGGAGAGGAGACCCAGTACTCC. It yields the protein CASSPVGLAGEETQYS.

On this clonotype itself: One end of the junction varies from germline; a read error may be responsible. The genes are TRBV28 and TRBJ2-5, with 8 bases matching TRBD2. The CDR3 has 13 residues. CDR1 is MDHEN and CDR2 is SYDVKM in the germline V gene. The CDR3 coding sequence is TGTACCAGCCACCTAGCGGGTTTTGAGACCCAGTACTTC. Translation: CTSHLAGFETQYF.

The chain has TRBV12-3 or TRBV12-4 and TRBJ1-1; tentative D call: TRBD1 (5 bases). V dropped 6 bases and J dropped 7 bases, with 15 bases sitting between them. This CDR3 contains 13 residues. The CDR3 reads CASRVREHIEAFF. DNA of the CDR3: TGTGCCAGCAGAGTCAGGGAGCACATTGAAGCTTTCTTT.

This clonotype was observed many times. The rearrangement uses TRBV4-1 and TRBJ1-6; no reliable D call. Trimming took 6 bases from V and 0 from J, leaving 12 bases between them. Germline loops: CDR1 MGHRA, CDR2 YSYEKL. This CDR3 is 16 amino acids long. The CDR3 region is CASSQDLSSYNSPLHF. The CDR3 coding sequence is TGCGCCAGCAGTCAGGACCTTAGCTCCTATAATTCACCCCTCCACTTT.

The chain employs TRBV11-2 and TRBJ2-1; D is possibly TRBD1 (5 bases). The CDR3 runs to 15 residues. Trimming removed 1 base from V and 5 bases from J, with 12 bases in between. Germline V gene sequence: CDR1 SGHAT, CDR2 FQNNGV. The CDR3 DNA is TGTGCCAGCAGCTTAGGTCATGGGGCCAACAATGAGCAGTTCTTC. Residues: CASSLGHGANNEQFF.

On this clonotype: With a much larger clone just one base away, this may be a read error. This chain joins TRBV6-2 or TRBV6-3 and TRBJ1-1, with D maybe TRBD1 (5 bases). This CDR3 has 13 residues. In germline, CDR1 is MNHEY, CDR2 SVGEGT. The V gene lost 2 bases and the J gene lost 3 bases, with 7 bases spanning the gap. The CDR3 DNA reads TGTGCCAGCAGTTACATGGGGGACACTGAAGCTTTCTTT. It is translated as CASSYMGDTEAFF.

This clonotype showed up many times. The chain couples TRBV29-1 to TRBJ1-1; D remains unclear. The CDR3 spans 11 residues. The germline V gene encodes CDR1 SQVTM and CDR2 ANQGSEA. Between the trimmed V and J ends, which lost 7 bases and 1 base, there was a span of 7 bases. The CDR3 reads CSARQNTEAFF. The DNA for the CDR3 is TGCAGCGCTCGACAGAACACTGAAGCTTTCTTT.

This clonotype was detected a few times. The V call is TRBV5-4, the J call TRBJ1-1, with D hard to call. The CDR3 runs 13 residues. Germline CDR1 SGHNT, CDR2 YYREEE (reference sequence). V was trimmed by 2 bases and J by 1 base, leaving 6 bases between them. CDR3 loop: CASSFAENTEAFF. Here the CDR3 DNA reads TGTGCCAGCAGCTTCGCGGAGAACACTGAAGCTTTCTTT.

In regard to this clonotype: One end of the junction fails to match germline, which may point to a read error. The gene calls are TRBV6-5 and TRBJ2-7; D is unclear. The CDR3 is 15 amino acids. CDR1 and CDR2 from the germline V gene are MNHEY and SVGAGI. The CDR3 nucleotides are TGTGCCAGCAGTCCCTCGGGCGAAAGCTCCAACGAGCAGTGCTTC. Protein product: CASSPSGESSNEQCF.

Points on this clonotype: The junction and the germline gene differ at one end; a read error may be behind it. V and J are TRBV11-3 and TRBJ2-3; maybe TRBD2 (7 bases). Germline V lookup: CDR1 SGHNT, CDR2 YENEEA. This CDR3 is 17 amino acids long. The CDR3 DNA reads as TGTGCCAGCAGCTTAGGACGGGGGGCCCCAGAGACAGATACACAGTATTTT. Its translation is CASSLGRGAPETDTQYF.

This rearrangement joins TRBV4-3 to TRBJ1-4; D is ambiguous. The CDR3 covers 14 residues. V shed 0 bases and J shed 13 bases, with 15 bases lying between them. Germline loops: CDR1 LGHNA, CDR2 YSLEER. Here the CDR3 reads CASSQETTGHGLFF. CDR3 nucleotides: TGCGCCAGCAGCCAAGAAACTACTGGGCACGGACTGTTTTTT.

Regarding this clonotype: It may be a read error: a sequence one base away is much more abundant. This is likely a read error, given that the CDR3 carries no conserved phenylalanine or tryptophan at its end. The V gene is TRBV6-2 or TRBV6-3, the J gene TRBJ2-4; 8 bases align to TRBD2. J gave up 3 bases and V 1 base, and 8 bases lay outside the gene matches. Germline V gene data show CDR1 as MNHEY and CDR2 as SVGEGT. The CDR3 has 17 amino acids. The CDR3 coding sequence is TGTGCCAGCAGTTACTTGCGGGAGGAATCGGGCAAAAACATTCAGTACCTC. Residues: CASSYLREESGKNIQYL.

The chain employs TRBV6-1 and TRBJ2-1; 8 bases map to TRBD1. The V gene's germline CDR1 is MNHNS and CDR2 SASEGT. The J segment lost 0 bases and the V segment lost 5 bases, leaving 6 bases of the junction unmatched. CDR3 length: 16 amino acids. The CDR3, as DNA: TGTGCCAGCAGTACGCAGGGGGCAAGCTCCTACAATGAGCAGTTCTTC. Its translation: CASSTQGASSYNEQFF.

A remark on this clonotype: This clone may be a read error of a much larger clone one base away. The chain is built from TRBV4-1 and TRBJ2-7, with 8 bases identical to TRBD1. After removal of 1 base from V and 4 bases from J, the junction contained 12 bases not matched to a gene. The germline V gene has CDR1 MGHRA and CDR2 YSYEKL. CDR3 size: 17 residues. The CDR3 DNA follows: TGCGCCAGCAGCCAAGGGTTAATTGACAGGGGACCTTACGAGCAGTACTTC. This translates into CASSQGLIDRGPYEQYF.

Note on this clonotype: The junction and the germline gene differ at one end; a read error may be behind it. This CDR3 reads CACSLQDVYEQYF. Written as DNA, the CDR3 is TGTGCCTGCAGTTTACAGGATGTGTACGAACAGTACTTC. The genes are TRBV11-2 and TRBJ2-7; D perhaps matches TRBD1 (5 bases). The CDR3 contains 13 residues. Germline V gene sequence: CDR1 SGHAT, CDR2 FQNNGV. The full variable domain, with the rest looked up from reference TRBV11-2 and TRBJ2-7, is EAGVAQSPRYKIIEKRQSVAFWCNPISGHATLYWYQQILGQGPKLLIQFQNNGVVDDSQLPKDRFSAERLKGVDSTLKIQPAKLEDSAVYLCACSLQDVYEQYFGPGTRLTVT.

Here the CDR3 reads CAISVGTGEAFF. DNA of the CDR3: TGTGCCATCAGTGTAGGGACGGGTGAAGCTTTCTTT. This chain connects TRBV10-3 to TRBJ1-1, with D perhaps matching TRBD1 (5 bases). This CDR3 is 12 amino acids long. V was cut by 4 bases and J by 7 bases, with 10 bases left in between. CDR1 and CDR2 (germline): ENHRY, SYGVKD.

To note about this clonotype: It may be a read error: a sequence one base away is much more abundant. The V call is TRBV29-1, the J call TRBJ2-1; D not certain. From germline, CDR1 is SQVTM and CDR2 ANQGSEA. CDR3 size: 10 residues. The germline V and J ends were trimmed by 8 bases and 7 bases, with 9 bases remaining between them. This CDR3 is CSIVGNEQFF. The CDR3 nucleotides read TGCAGCATTGTGGGGAATGAGCAGTTCTTC.

This chain links TRBV11-1 with TRBJ1-1, with D hard to call. V was clipped by 10 bases and J by 2 bases, with 17 bases between them. Germline CDR1 and CDR2: SGHAT and FQDESV (reference sequence). The CDR3 is made up of 14 amino acids. For the CDR3, the DNA is TGTGCCAACTGCTTTCGACGGGGAAACACTGAAGCTTTCTTT. Translated: CANCFRRGNTEAFF.

This chain uses TRBV4-1 with TRBJ2-7, with 7 positions matching TRBD2. V trimming: 3 bases; J trimming: 5 bases; junction bases outside the gene matches: 13. This CDR3 has 16 residues. Germline V lookup: CDR1 MGHRA, CDR2 YSYEKL. The DNA of the CDR3 is TGCGCCAGCAGCCATGAACTTTGGGAGGGACGCGACGAGCAGTACTTC. This codes for CASSHELWEGRDEQYF.

To note about this clonotype: This may arise from a read error, as a much more abundant clone is one base away. The rearrangement joins TRBV6-5 to TRBJ1-2, with D tentatively TRBD1 (5 bases). The CDR3 is made up of 14 amino acids. In germline, CDR1 is MNHEY, CDR2 SVGAGI. The CDR3 loop is CAISYIDRDYGYTF. Written as DNA, the CDR3 is TGTGCCATCAGTTACATAGACAGAGACTATGGCTACACCTTC.

Note on this clonotype: Being one base from a much bigger clone, this may be a read error. This chain joins TRBV10-3 and TRBJ2-1; D remains unclear. The CDR3 is made up of 14 amino acids. Germline V gene lookup returns CDR1 ENHRY and CDR2 SYGVKD. Written as DNA, the CDR3 is TGTGCCATCAGTGAATTTGGTGACGACAATGAGCACTTCTTC. Encoded protein: CAISEFGDDNEHFF.